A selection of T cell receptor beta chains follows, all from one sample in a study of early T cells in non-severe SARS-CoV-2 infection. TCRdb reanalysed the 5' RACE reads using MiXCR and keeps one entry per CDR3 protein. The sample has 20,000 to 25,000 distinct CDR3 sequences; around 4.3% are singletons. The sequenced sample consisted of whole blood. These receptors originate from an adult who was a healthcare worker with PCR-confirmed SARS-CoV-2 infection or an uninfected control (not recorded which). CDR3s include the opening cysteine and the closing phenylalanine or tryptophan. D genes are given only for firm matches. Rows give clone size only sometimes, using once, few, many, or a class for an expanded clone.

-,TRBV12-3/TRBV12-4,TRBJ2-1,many,CASRSSYNEQFF,TGTGCCAGCAGGAGCTCCTACAATGAGCAGTTCTTC
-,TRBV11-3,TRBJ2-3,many,CASSYEGTSTDTQYF,TGTGCCAGCAGCTACGAGGGGACTAGCACAGATACGCAGTATTTT
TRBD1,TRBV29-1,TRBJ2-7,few,CSVEGQGAYEQYF,TGCAGCGTGGAGGGACAGGGGGCATACGAGCAGTACTTC
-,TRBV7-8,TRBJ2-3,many,CASSLRLQITDTQYF,TGTGCCAGCAGCTTAAGACTACAAATCACAGATACGCAGTATTTT
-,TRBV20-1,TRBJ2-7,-,CSAMDSSYEQYF,TGCAGTGCCATGGACAGCTCCTACGAGCAGTACTTC
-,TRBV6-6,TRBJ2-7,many,CASRATPGGSYEQYF,TGTGCCAGCAGAGCGACCCCCGGGGGCTCCTACGAGCAGTACTTC
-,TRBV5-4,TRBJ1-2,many,CASSFGGAGGYTF,TGTGCCAGCAGCTTTGGGGGCGCTGGGGGCTACACCTTC
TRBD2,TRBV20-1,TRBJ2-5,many,CSATGTSGIETQYF,TGCAGTGCTACCGGGACTAGCGGGATAGAGACCCAGTACTTC
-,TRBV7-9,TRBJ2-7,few,CASTIDSNYEQYF,TGTGCCAGCACCATTGACTCGAACTACGAGCAGTACTTC
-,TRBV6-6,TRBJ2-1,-,CASSYQPYNEQFF,TGTGCCAGCAGTTACCAACCCTACAATGAGCAGTTCTTC
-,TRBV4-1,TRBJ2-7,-,CASSQAPGAYHEQYF,TGCGCCAGCAGCCAAGCCCCGGGGGCGTACCACGAGCAGTACTTC
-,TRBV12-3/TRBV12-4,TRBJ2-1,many,CASSPPSLGGQFF,TGTGCCAGCAGCCCGCCGTCTCTAGGTGGGCAGTTCTTC
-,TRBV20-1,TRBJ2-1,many,CSARDPPPTISYNEQFF,TGCAGTGCTAGAGACCCCCCCCCGACAATCTCCTACAATGAGCAGTTCTTC
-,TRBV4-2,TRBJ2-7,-,CASSPFGGTYEQYF,TGTGCCAGCAGTCCCTTTGGCGGGACCTACGAGCAGTACTTC
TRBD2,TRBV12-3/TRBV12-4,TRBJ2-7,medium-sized,CASSQDAGGGPYEQYF,TGTGCCAGCAGTCAGGACGCGGGAGGGGGCCCCTACGAGCAGTACTTC
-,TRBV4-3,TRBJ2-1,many,CASSQEGGRAFGDEQFF,TGCGCCAGCAGCCAAGAAGGGGGGAGGGCCTTTGGGGATGAGCAGTTCTTC
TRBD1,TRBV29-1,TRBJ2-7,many,CSVDVTGASYEQYF,TGCAGCGTTGACGTTACAGGGGCCTCCTACGAGCAGTACTTC
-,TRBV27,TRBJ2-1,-,CASSPNLRDTGRGNEQFF,TGTGCCAGCAGCCCCAACCTCCGGGACACTGGCCGGGGCAATGAGCAGTTCTTC
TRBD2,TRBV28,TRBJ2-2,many,CATRGNNFAGGDTGELFF,TGTGCCACCAGGGGGAATAATTTCGCGGGAGGGGACACCGGGGAGCTGTTTTTT
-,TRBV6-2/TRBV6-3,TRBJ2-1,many,CASSYTTGPGDEQFF,TGTGCCAGCAGTTACACTACCGGGCCCGGGGATGAGCAGTTCTTC
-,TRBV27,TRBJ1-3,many,CASARTAGNTIYF,TGTGCCAGCGCCCGGACGGCTGGAAACACCATATATTTT
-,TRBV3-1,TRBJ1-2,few,CASSQEFWSTGNGYTF,TGTGCCAGCAGCCAAGAATTTTGGAGTACAGGGAATGGCTACACCTTC
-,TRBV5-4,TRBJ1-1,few,CASSFWGQQRHF,TGTGCCAGCAGCTTTTGGGGCCAACAGAGGCACTTT
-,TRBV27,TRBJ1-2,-,CASSLGGGYGYTF,TGTGCCAGCAGTTTAGGGGGTGGCTATGGCTACACCTTC
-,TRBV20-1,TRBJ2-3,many,CSAPWAASTDTQYF,TGCAGTGCTCCCTGGGCAGCTAGCACAGATACGCAGTATTTT
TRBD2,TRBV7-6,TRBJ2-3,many,CASSGRAADTQYF,TGTGCCAGCAGCGGGAGGGCCGCAGATACGCAGTATTTT
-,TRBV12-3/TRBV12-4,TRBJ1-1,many,CASRRGRVNTEAFF,TGTGCCAGCAGGCGGGGGCGAGTGAACACTGAAGCTTTCTTT
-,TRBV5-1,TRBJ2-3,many,CASSLSGASTDTQYF,TGCGCCAGCAGCTTGTCGGGGGCCTCCACAGATACGCAGTATTTT
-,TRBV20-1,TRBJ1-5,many,CSAPPPRTALNQPQHF,TGCAGTGCCCCCCCTCCACGGACAGCCCTTAATCAGCCCCAGCATTTT
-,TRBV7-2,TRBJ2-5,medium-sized,CASSRSGHQETQYF,TGTGCCAGCAGCCGTAGCGGACACCAAGAGACCCAGTACTTC
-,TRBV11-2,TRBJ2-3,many,CASSSEGDTQYF,TGTGCCAGCAGTTCGGAGGGAGATACGCAGTATTTT
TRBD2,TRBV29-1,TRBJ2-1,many,CSVEGRLAGRDEQFF,TGCAGCGTTGAAGGTCGACTAGCGGGAAGGGATGAGCAGTTCTTC
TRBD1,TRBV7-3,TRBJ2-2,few,CASSPGRGLLANTGELFF,TGTGCCAGCAGCCCTGGCAGGGGGCTTCTGGCGAACACCGGGGAGCTGTTTTTT
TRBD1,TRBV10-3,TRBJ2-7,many,CAIGTDGYEQYF,TGTGCCATCGGGACAGATGGTTACGAGCAGTACTTC
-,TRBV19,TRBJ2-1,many,CASSFRVGDEQFF,TGTGCCAGTAGTTTCAGGGTCGGGGATGAGCAGTTCTTC
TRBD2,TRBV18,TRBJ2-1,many,CASSPRTSGRASEQFF,TGTGCCAGCTCACCGCGGACTAGCGGGAGAGCCAGTGAGCAGTTCTTC
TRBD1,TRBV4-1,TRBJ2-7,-,CVSSNRGDGGEQYF,TGCGTCAGCAGCAACAGGGGGGACGGAGGCGAGCAGTACTTC
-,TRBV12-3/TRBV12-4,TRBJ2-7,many,CASTRAYEQYF,TGTGCCAGCACCCGGGCTTACGAGCAGTACTTC
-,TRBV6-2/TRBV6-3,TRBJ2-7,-,CASTPRRQLTMQYF,TGTGCCAGCACCCCACGGAGGCAGCTTACGATGCAGTACTTC
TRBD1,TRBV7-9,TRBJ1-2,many,CASSLETGDYGYTF,TGTGCCAGCAGCTTAGAGACAGGGGACTATGGCTACACCTTC
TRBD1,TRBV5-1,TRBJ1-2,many,CASSAGTGLFIRARANYGYTF,TGCGCCAGCAGCGCGGGGACAGGGCTTTTTATTCGGGCTCGAGCTAACTATGGCTACACCTTC
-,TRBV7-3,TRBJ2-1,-,CASSSRVFNEQFF,TGTGCCAGCAGCTCCAGGGTTTTCAATGAGCAGTTCTTC
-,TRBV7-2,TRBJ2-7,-,CASGAKGASTYEQYF,TGTGCCAGCGGGGCGAAGGGCGCTTCTACCTACGAGCAGTACTTC
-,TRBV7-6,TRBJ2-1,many,CASSLAHGGYNEQFF,TGTGCCAGCAGCTTAGCGCACGGGGGCTACAATGAGCAGTTCTTC
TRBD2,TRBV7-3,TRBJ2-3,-,CASSPGLAGGNTQYF,TGTGCCAGCAGCCCAGGACTAGCGGGAGGCAATACGCAGTATTTT
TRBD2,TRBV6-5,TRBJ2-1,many,CASSTKKLAGLDEQFF,TGTGCCAGCAGTACAAAGAAACTAGCGGGATTAGATGAGCAGTTCTTC
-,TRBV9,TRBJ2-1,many,CASSPQGQLALQGSYNEQFF,TGTGCCAGCAGCCCCCAGGGCCAGCTAGCCTTACAGGGCTCCTACAATGAGCAGTTCTTC
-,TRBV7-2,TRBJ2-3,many,CASSPRQNARREEADTQYF,TGTGCCAGCAGCCCCCGACAGAACGCCCGGAGGGAGGAGGCAGATACGCAGTATTTT
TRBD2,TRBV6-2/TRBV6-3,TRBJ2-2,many,CASSPRRGAGELFF,TGTGCCAGCTCTCCCCGACGGGGGGCCGGGGAGCTGTTTTTT
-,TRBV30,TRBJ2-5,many,CAWSVLGGQETQYF,TGTGCCTGGAGTGTACTCGGAGGCCAAGAGACCCAGTACTTC
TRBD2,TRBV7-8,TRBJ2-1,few,CASSFPRLAAYNEQFF,TGTGCCAGCAGCTTCCCCCGACTAGCGGCCTACAATGAGCAGTTCTTC
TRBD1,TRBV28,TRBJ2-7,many,CASSPPTGIYEQYF,TGTGCCAGCAGTCCCCCGACAGGGATCTACGAGCAGTACTTC
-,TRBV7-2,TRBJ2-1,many,CASRSPRNEQFF,TGTGCCAGCAGGTCCCCCCGGAATGAGCAGTTCTTC
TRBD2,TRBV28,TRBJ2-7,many,CASSSPGLAGSYEQYF,TGTGCCAGCAGTTCCCCTGGACTAGCGGGTTCCTACGAGCAGTACTTC